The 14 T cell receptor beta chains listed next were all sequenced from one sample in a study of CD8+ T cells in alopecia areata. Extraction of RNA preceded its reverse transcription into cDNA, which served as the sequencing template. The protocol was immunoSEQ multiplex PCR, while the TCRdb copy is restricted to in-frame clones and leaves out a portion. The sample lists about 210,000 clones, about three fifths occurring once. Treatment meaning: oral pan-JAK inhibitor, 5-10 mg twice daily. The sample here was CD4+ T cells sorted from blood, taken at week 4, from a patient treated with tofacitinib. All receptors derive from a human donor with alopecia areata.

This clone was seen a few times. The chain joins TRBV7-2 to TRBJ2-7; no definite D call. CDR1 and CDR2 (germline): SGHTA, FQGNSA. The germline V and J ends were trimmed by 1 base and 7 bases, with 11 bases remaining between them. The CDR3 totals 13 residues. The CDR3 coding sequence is TGTGCCAGCAGCTTAGAGGACCTACGTGAGCAGTACTTC. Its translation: CASSLEDLREQYF.

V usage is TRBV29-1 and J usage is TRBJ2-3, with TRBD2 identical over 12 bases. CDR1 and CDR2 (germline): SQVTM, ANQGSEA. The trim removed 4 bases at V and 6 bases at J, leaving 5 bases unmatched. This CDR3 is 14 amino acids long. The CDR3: CSVGTSGALDTQYF. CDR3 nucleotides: TGCAGCGTTGGGACTAGCGGGGCCCTGGATACGCAGTATTTT.

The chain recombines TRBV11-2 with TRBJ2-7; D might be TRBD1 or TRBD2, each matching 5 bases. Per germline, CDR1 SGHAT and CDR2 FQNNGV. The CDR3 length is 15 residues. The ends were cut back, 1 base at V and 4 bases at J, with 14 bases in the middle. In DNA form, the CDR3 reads TGTGCCAGCAGCTTAGCGGATGGGGGAACTTACGAGCAGTACTTC. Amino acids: CASSLADGGTYEQYF.

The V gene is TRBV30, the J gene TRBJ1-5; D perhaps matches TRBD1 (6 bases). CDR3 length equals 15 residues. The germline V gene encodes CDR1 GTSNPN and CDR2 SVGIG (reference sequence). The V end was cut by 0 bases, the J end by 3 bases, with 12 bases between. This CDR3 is CAWSVLGQLNQPQHF. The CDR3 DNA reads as TGTGCCTGGAGTGTACTAGGACAGCTCAATCAGCCCCAGCATTTT. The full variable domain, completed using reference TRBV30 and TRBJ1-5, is SQTIHQWPATLVQPVGSPLSLECTVEGTSNPNLYWYRQAAGRGLQLLFYSVGIGQISSEVPQNLSASRPQDRQFILSSKKLLLSDSGFYLCAWSVLGQLNQPQHFGDGTRLSIL.

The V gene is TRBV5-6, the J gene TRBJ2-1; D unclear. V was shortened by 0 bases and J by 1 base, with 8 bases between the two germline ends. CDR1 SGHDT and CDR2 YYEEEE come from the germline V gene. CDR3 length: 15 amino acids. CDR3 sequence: CASSLDDMSYNEQFF. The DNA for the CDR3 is TGTGCCAGCAGCTTGGATGATATGTCCTACAATGAGCAGTTCTTC.

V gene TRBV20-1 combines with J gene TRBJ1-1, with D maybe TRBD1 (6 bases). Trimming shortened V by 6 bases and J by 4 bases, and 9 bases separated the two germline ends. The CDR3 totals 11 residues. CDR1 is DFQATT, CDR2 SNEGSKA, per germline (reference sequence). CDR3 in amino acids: CSAGGPTEAFF. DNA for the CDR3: TGCAGTGCGGGGGGGCCCACTGAAGCTTTCTTT.

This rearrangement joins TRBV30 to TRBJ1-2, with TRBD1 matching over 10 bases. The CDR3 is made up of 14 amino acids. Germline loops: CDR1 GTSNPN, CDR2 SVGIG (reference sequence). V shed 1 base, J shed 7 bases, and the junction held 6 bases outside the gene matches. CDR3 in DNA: TGTGCCTGGAGTGGCGACAGGGGGCTTGGTGGCTACACCTTC. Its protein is CAWSGDRGLGGYTF. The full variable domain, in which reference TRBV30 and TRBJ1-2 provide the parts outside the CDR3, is SQTIHQWPATLVQPVGSPLSLECTVEGTSNPNLYWYRQAAGRGLQLLFYSVGIGQISSEVPQNLSASRPQDRQFILSSKKLLLSDSGFYLCAWSGDRGLGGYTFGSGTRLTVV.

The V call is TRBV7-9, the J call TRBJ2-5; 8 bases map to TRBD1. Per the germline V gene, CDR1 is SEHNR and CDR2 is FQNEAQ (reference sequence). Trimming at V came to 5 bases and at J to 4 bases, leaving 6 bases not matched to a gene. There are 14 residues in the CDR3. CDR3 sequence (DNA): TGTGCCAGCAGCCGGACAGGGCATGGAGAGACCCAGTACTTC. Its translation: CASSRTGHGETQYF.

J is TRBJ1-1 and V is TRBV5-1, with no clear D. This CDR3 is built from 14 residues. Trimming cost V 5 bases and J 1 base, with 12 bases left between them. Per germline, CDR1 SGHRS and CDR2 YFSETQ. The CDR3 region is CASSGEVTNTEAFF. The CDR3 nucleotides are TGCGCCAGCAGTGGAGAAGTTACGAACACTGAAGCTTTCTTT.

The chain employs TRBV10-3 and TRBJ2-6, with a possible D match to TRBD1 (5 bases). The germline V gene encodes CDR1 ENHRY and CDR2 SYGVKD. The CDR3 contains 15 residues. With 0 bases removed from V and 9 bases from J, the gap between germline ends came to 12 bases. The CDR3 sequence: CAISESTGRVNVLTF. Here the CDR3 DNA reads TGTGCCATCAGTGAGTCAACAGGACGTGTCAACGTCCTGACTTTC.

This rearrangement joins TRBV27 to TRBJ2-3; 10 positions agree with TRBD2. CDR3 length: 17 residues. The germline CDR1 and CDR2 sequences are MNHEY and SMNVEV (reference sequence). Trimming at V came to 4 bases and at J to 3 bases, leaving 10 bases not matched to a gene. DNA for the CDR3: TGTGCCAGCAGTTCTATGGTAGCGGGGGGAAGAACAGATACGCAGTATTTT. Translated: CASSSMVAGGRTDTQYF.

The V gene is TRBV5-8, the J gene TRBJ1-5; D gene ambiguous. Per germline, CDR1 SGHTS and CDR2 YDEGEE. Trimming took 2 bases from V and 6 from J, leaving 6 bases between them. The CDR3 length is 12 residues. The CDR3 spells CASSLVGQPQHF. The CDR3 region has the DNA TGTGCCAGCAGCTTAGTCGGTCAGCCCCAGCATTTT. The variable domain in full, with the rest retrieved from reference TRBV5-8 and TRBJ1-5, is EAGVTQSPTHLIKTRGQQATLRCSPISGHTSVYWYQQALGLGLQFLLWYDEGEERNRGNFPPRFSGRQFPNYSSELNVNALELEDSALYLCASSLVGQPQHFGDGTRLSIL.

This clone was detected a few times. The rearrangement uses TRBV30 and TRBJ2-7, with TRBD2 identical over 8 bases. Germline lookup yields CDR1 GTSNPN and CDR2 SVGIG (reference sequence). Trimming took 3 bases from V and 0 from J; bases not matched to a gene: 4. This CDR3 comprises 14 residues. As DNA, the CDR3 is TGTGCCTGGAGGGGACTAGAGAGCTCCTACGAGCAGTACTTC. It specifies CAWRGLESSYEQYF.

CDR3 coding DNA: TGTGCCAGTGGAACCGGAGTCGGGCAGTTCTTC. Translation: CASGTGVGQFF. V usage is TRBV19 and J usage is TRBJ2-1, with D uncertain. Germline V lookup: CDR1 LNHDA, CDR2 SQIVND (reference sequence). Trimming left V 8 bases short and J 12 bases short, with 14 bases between. The CDR3 extends over 11 amino acids.